This T cell receptor beta chain was recovered during a study of blood T cells in healthy people across ages. Study results and caveats: Diversity was estimated from one million T cells, and these estimates were considered underestimates. TCR beta diversity per million T cells fell roughly linearly with age.

Using a J-beta primer mix together with a sample-barcoded 5' primer, a second PCR was run for about 7 to 12 cycles. Every cDNA was tagged by a template-switch adaptor with 12 random nucleotides. CDR3-containing paired-end reads numbered at least 3 million in each sample. TCRdb called the 5' RACE reads again in MiXCR, with one record for every CDR3 protein. The data contain roughly 1.9 million distinct CDR3 sequences, around 40% of them singletons. V gave up 0 bases and J gave up 5 bases, with 7 bases separating them. CDR1 is SQVTM, CDR2 ANQGSEA, per germline. The CDR3 is made up of 12 amino acids. A word on this clonotype: Its antigen is undetermined.

V is TRBV29-1 and J is TRBJ1-2; D not certain. The sequenced sample was blood. The sequence came from a human donor in good health. The CDR3 sequence: CSVEDAGYGYTF. In DNA form, the CDR3 reads TGCAGCGTTGAAGATGCGGGTTATGGCTACACCTTC.